These 5 T cell receptor beta chains were all obtained from the same sample, sequenced in a study of cytomegalovirus exposure and HLA in healthy donors. Primers for the PCR totalled 60 Vbeta and 13 Jbeta. The table came from immunoSEQ multiplex PCR; TCRdb's copy has only in-frame clones and leaves some out. This sample's clone table lists roughly 76,000 clones. Sequenced input: PBMCs. The source of these receptors is a female donor in good health and CMV-seropositive.

The genes are TRBV2 and TRBJ1-2, with D tentatively TRBD1 (5 bases). Germline V gene sequence: CDR1 SNHLY, CDR2 FYNNEI. The CDR3 consists of 15 residues. Trimming removed 4 bases at V and 2 bases at J, with 14 bases between. The DNA of the CDR3 is TGTGCCAGCAGTGCCTCCGGGACTCAGAACTATGGCTACACCTTC. It codes for CASSASGTQNYGYTF.

This rearrangement joins TRBV19 to TRBJ1-2, with 10 positions matching TRBD1. Germline V CDR1 and CDR2: LNHDA, SQIVND (reference sequence). The CDR3 extends over 15 amino acids. V shed 5 bases, J shed 8 bases, and the junction held 11 bases outside the gene matches. The CDR3 DNA reads TGTGCCAGTAGTTCTAAAGGGACAGGGGAAGACGGCTACACCTTC. It codes for CASSSKGTGEDGYTF.

J is TRBJ2-3 and V is TRBV11-3; weak D call: TRBD2 (6 bases). From germline, CDR1 is SGHNT and CDR2 YENEEA. The CDR3 is 14 amino acids. Trimming took off 5 bases at V and 6 bases at J, with 15 bases between the two ends. The CDR3 is CASSPPGGADTQYF. CDR3 coding DNA: TGTGCCAGCAGCCCCCCCGGGGGTGCGGATACGCAGTATTTT.

The chain recombines TRBV27 with TRBJ2-7; TRBD1 might be the D (6 bases). Germline V gives CDR1 MNHEY, CDR2 SMNVEV (reference sequence). The V end was cut by 5 bases, the J end by 3 bases, with 14 bases between. CDR3 length: 14 amino acids. CDR3 region: CASSAPGTLYEQYF. The CDR3 DNA sequence: TGTGCCAGCAGTGCTCCCGGGACACTCTACGAGCAGTACTTC.

The chain links TRBV19 to TRBJ2-7, with 8 positions matching TRBD2. This CDR3 comprises 13 residues. V gave up 5 bases and J gave up 3 bases; unmatched junction bases: 3. Looked up from germline, CDR1 is LNHDA and CDR2 is SQIVND (reference sequence). The CDR3 DNA reads TGTGCCAGTAGTCACACTAGCGGCTACGAGCAGTACTTC. Translating it yields CASSHTSGYEQYF.